These 3 T cell receptor beta chains share one sample of origin, sequenced in a study of PD-L1 blockade in urothelial cancer. Profiled with immunoSEQ multiplex PCR; TCRdb holds only in-frame clones, not every one. Of about 21,000 clones listed, around 91% were seen once; the top ten hold roughly a sixth. The specimen comprised PBMCs, sampled around atezolizumab (anti-PD-L1) treatment. The source is a woman aged 55-69 years with urothelial cancer.

Written as DNA, the CDR3 is TGTGCCAGCAGCGTCGGACAGGGTGGTACAGATACGCAGTATTTT. This codes for CASSVGQGGTDTQYF. This chain uses TRBV9 with TRBJ2-3; TRBD1 aligns across 8 bases. The CDR3 extends over 15 amino acids. J was trimmed by 3 bases and V by 2 bases; bases with no gene match: 5. Germline CDR1 reads SGDLS; CDR2 reads YYNGEE. The full variable domain, completed using reference TRBV9 and TRBJ2-3, is DSGVTQTPKHLITATGQRVTLRCSPRSGDLSVYWYQQSLDQGLQFLIQYYNGEERAKGNILERFSAQQFPDLHSELNLSSLELGDSALYFCASSVGQGGTDTQYFGPGTRLTVL.

The chain couples TRBV28 to TRBJ2-7; 7 nucleotides line up with TRBD1. Germline loops: CDR1 MDHEN, CDR2 SYDVKM. CDR3 length equals 13 residues. With 3 bases clipped from V and 5 bases from J, the junction kept 4 bases outside the gene matches. In DNA, the CDR3 is TGTGCCAGCAGTTTCCCGCAGGGGGACGAGCAGTACTTC. Translating gives CASSFPQGDEQYF.

The chain combines TRBV2 with TRBJ2-3; no clear D. V was cut by 9 bases and J by 0 bases, with 28 bases left in between. The CDR3 extends over 19 amino acids. Germline V gene sequence: CDR1 SNHLY, CDR2 FYNNEI. The CDR3 coding sequence is TGTGCCAGTGAACGGAGAAGCCTAGATCCATTACCTAGCACAGATACGCAGTATTTT. Its protein product is CASERRSLDPLPSTDTQYF.